The rows below give T cell receptor beta chains drawn from one sample of a study of Graves' ophthalmopathy and Graves' hyperthyroidism. In TCRdb, the multiplex PCR reads were re-called with MiXCR into one record per CDR3 protein. The profile shows 150,000 or so distinct CDR3 sequences, 35% to 50% of them singletons. What was sequenced was peripheral blood. The source of these receptors is a man aged 30 to 45 with Graves' ophthalmopathy. Each CDR3 is given with its conserved first and last residue. Each record gives: J gene, CDR3 length, D gene, V gene, clone size, CDR3 DNA, CDR3 protein. The D gene is left open where the match is weak. Only some rows state a clone size, as once, few, many or a class for expanded clones.

TRBJ2-7 13 - TRBV20-1 many TGCAGTGCAGCGAGCGGGTCGCTCTACGAGCAGTACTTC CSAASGSLYEQYF
TRBJ1-2 13 - TRBV12-3/TRBV12-4 once TGTGCCAGCAGTTTAGTAGTCTCTGATGGCTACACCTTC CASSLVVSDGYTF
TRBJ1-2 13 - TRBV16 many TGTGCCAGCAGCCAGTTTAAAGGGAATGGCTACACCTTC CASSQFKGNGYTF
TRBJ1-6 14 - TRBV30 - TGTGCCTGGAGTGGATTATCCTATAATTCACCCCTCCACTTT CAWSGLSYNSPLHF
TRBJ1-6 14 - TRBV9 many TGTGCCAGCAGCGTAGGGCAGGGAAATTCACCCCTCCACTTT CASSVGQGNSPLHF
TRBJ2-4 14 TRBD2 TRBV5-1 - TGCGCCAGCAGCTCAAACGGGGCGGGGGACATTCAGTACTTC CASSSNGAGDIQYF
TRBJ2-7 14 - TRBV5-1 - TGCGCCAGCAGCTTGGAGGGGTATCCCTACGAGCAGTACTTC CASSLEGYPYEQYF
TRBJ2-2 13 - TRBV28 - TGTACCAGCAGTCAAGGAAACACCGGGGAGCTGTTTTTT CTSSQGNTGELFF
TRBJ2-2 10 - TRBV28 many TGCTCGACCGACACCGGGGAGCTGTTTTTT CSTDTGELFF
TRBJ2-5 17 TRBD2 TRBV12-3/TRBV12-4 - TGTGCCAGCAGTTTAGGGTCGAGACTAGCGGGAGCGGGGACCCAGTACTTC CASSLGSRLAGAGTQYF
TRBJ2-7 15 TRBD2 TRBV10-2 - TGCGCCAGCAGTCTGACTAGCGGGGTCACCTACGAGCAGTACTTC CASSLTSGVTYEQYF
TRBJ2-7 12 TRBD2 TRBV7-9 many TGTGCCAGCAGCTCAAGCGGGGGCGGGCAGTACTTC CASSSSGGGQYF
TRBJ2-5 13 TRBD1 TRBV27 few TGTGCCAGCAGTTGGACAGGGAAAGAGACCCAGTACTTC CASSWTGKETQYF
TRBJ1-2 12 - TRBV12-3/TRBV12-4 - TGTGCCAGCACCCTTGGGGTTAGGGGCTACACCTTC CASTLGVRGYTF
TRBJ2-7 13 - TRBV27 many TGTGCCAGCAGTTTAGGGGAACCCTACGAGCAGTACTTC CASSLGEPYEQYF
TRBJ1-1 15 TRBD1 TRBV11-2 - TGTGCCAGCAGCGTGGAGGGGGCTCGGAACACTGAAGCTTTCTTT CASSVEGARNTEAFF
TRBJ1-1 13 - TRBV28 many TGTGCCAGCGGGGGCGCGACAGATTCCGGGGCTTTCTTT CASGGATDSGAFF
TRBJ2-7 13 TRBD1 TRBV6-2/TRBV6-3 - TGTGCCAGCGGACGGACAGGACACTACGAGCAGTACTTC CASGRTGHYEQYF
TRBJ2-5 13 - TRBV6-1 few TGTGCCAGCACCGATACAACCCGAGAGACCCAGTACTTC CASTDTTRETQYF
TRBJ2-2 12 - TRBV6-2/TRBV6-3 few TGTGCCAGCAATGAGTTGACCGGGGAGCTGTTTTTT CASNELTGELFF
TRBJ1-1 14 - TRBV27 - TGTGCCAGCAGAAGGGCAGGGGATTGGACTGAAGCTTTCTTT CASRRAGDWTEAFF
TRBJ2-7 13 TRBD1 TRBV7-2 many TGTGCCAGCAGCCTTGGAACAGGGGACGAGCAGTACTTC CASSLGTGDEQYF
TRBJ1-1 15 - TRBV6-5 - TGTGCCAGCAGTTCCAAGCCGATAGTGAACACTGAAGCTTTCTTT CASSSKPIVNTEAFF
TRBJ1-3 15 - TRBV29-1 many TGCAGCGTCCGTTTGGGGGCCCTCTCTGGAAACACCATATATTTT CSVRLGALSGNTIYF
TRBJ1-6 13 TRBD1 TRBV6-1 many TGTGCCAGCAGACCGGACAGGCGGCAACCCCTCCACTTT CASRPDRRQPLHF
TRBJ1-1 14 TRBD1 TRBV12-3/TRBV12-4 many TGTGCCAGCAGTTCGACAGGGGGGAACACTGAAGCTTTCTTT CASSSTGGNTEAFF
TRBJ2-5 14 TRBD2 TRBV29-1 - TGCAGCGTCAGGCTAGCGGGACCGCAAGAGACCCAGTACTTC CSVRLAGPQETQYF
TRBJ1-5 14 - TRBV19 many TGTGCCAGTAGTATAAACAGGGCCTCTCAGCCCCAGCATTTT CASSINRASQPQHF
TRBJ2-2 14 - TRBV30 many TGTGCCTGGAGTGTGGGCAGTAACACCGGGGAGCTGTTTTTT CAWSVGSNTGELFF
TRBJ1-2 16 TRBD1 TRBV11-2 - TGTGCCAGCAGCTTACGGGACAGAATAGCTAACTATGGCTACACCTTC CASSLRDRIANYGYTF
TRBJ2-7 21 TRBD2 TRBV12-3/TRBV12-4 many TGTGCCAGCAGTTTAGCCAAGCCGGGACTAGCGGGGCCGCGGGGGTTCGGGGAGCAGTACTTC CASSLAKPGLAGPRGFGEQYF
TRBJ2-7 11 - TRBV28 few TGTGCCAGCGTCGGCTCCTACGAGCAGTACTTC CASVGSYEQYF
TRBJ1-5 14 - TRBV6-1 - TGTGCCAGCAGAGTTAGCCCGAACAATCAGCCCCAGCATTTT CASRVSPNNQPQHF
TRBJ1-5 16 TRBD1 TRBV12-3/TRBV12-4 many TGTGCCAGCAGTTTAAGGGGGGGACAGCCAGATCAGCCCCAGCATTTT CASSLRGGQPDQPQHF
TRBJ1-1 14 TRBD1 TRBV19 many TGTGCCAGTAGTTTTGACAGGGTATCATCGAGCTTGCTCTTT CASSFDRVSSSLLF
TRBJ2-7 14 - TRBV7-9 many TGTGCCAGCGGTCACCGGGACTCGGGCCTCGAGCAGTACTTC CASGHRDSGLEQYF
TRBJ1-2 15 - TRBV13 many TGTGCCAGCAGCTTAGGTGGGTCGCGGTCGGATGGCTACACCTTC CASSLGGSRSDGYTF